These T cell receptor beta chains were read from a single sample in a study of shared clonotypes between healthy human individuals. The data were produced by immunoSEQ multiplex PCR, yet TCRdb's version contains in-frame clones alone and is incomplete. This table has about 2.1 million clones, about 93% appearing once. Material for sequencing was naive CD8+ T cells from PBMCs. Receptor source: a man between 18 and 35 years old in good health. Some clones in this sample may be carry-over from other donors' samples. CDR3s include the opening cysteine and the closing phenylalanine or tryptophan. A D gene is named only where the DNA matches it firmly. Expanded clones get a size class; other rows say once, few or many, or leave the size out.

j_call clone_size d_call v_call cdr3_aa cdr3_nt
TRBJ1-2 few NA TRBV20-1 CSARGGYTF TGCAGTGCTAGAGGGGGCTACACCTTC
TRBJ1-5 NA NA TRBV6-5 CASIRDIASNQPQHF TGTGCCAGCATCCGGGACATAGCTAGCAATCAGCCCCAGCATTTT
TRBJ1-5 NA TRBD1 TRBV28 CAIGQGAGQPQHF TGTGCCATCGGACAGGGGGCAGGACAGCCCCAGCATTTT
TRBJ2-7 once TRBD2 TRBV28 CASSLGGRAEQYF TGTGCCAGCAGTTTAGGTGGGAGGGCCGAGCAGTACTTC
TRBJ2-7 NA TRBD1 TRBV14 CASSQGRGQGYEQYF TGTGCCAGCAGCCAAGGTAGGGGACAGGGCTACGAGCAGTACTTC
TRBJ1-4 NA NA TRBV7-8 CASSLDRGNEKLFF TGTGCCAGCAGCTTAGATCGAGGAAATGAAAAACTGTTTTTT
TRBJ2-7 NA TRBD2 TRBV4-1 CASSLTGTSGRAYEQYF TGCGCCAGCAGCCTCACCGGGACTAGCGGGAGGGCCTACGAGCAGTACTTC
TRBJ1-5 NA NA TRBV18 CASSPGPENNQPQHF TGTGCCAGCTCACCAGGACCCGAGAATAATCAGCCCCAGCATTTT
TRBJ2-7 NA NA TRBV15 CATSSEGRLTEQYF TGTGCCACCAGCAGTGAGGGACGGCTGACCGAGCAGTACTTC
TRBJ1-2 NA TRBD1 TRBV5-6 CASSGWTGGNYGYTF TGTGCCAGCAGCGGATGGACAGGGGGCAACTATGGCTACACCTTC
TRBJ2-5 NA TRBD2 TRBV2 CASGRTSGMETQYF TGTGCCAGCGGCAGGACTAGCGGGATGGAGACCCAGTACTTC
TRBJ2-7 NA NA TRBV4-2 CASSQEEGLSYEQYF TGTGCCAGCAGCCAAGAGGAGGGCCTCTCCTACGAGCAGTACTTC
TRBJ2-1 NA NA TRBV7-2 CASSSRRSSYNEQFF TGTGCCAGCAGCTCCAGGCGAAGCTCCTACAATGAGCAGTTCTTC
TRBJ2-7 NA NA TRBV28 CASSHLRTSISYEQYF TGTGCCAGCAGCCATCTCCGCACATCCATCTCCTACGAGCAGTACTTC
TRBJ2-7 NA NA TRBV4-1 CASSQEPVREQYF TGCGCCAGCAGCCAAGAGCCGGTTCGCGAGCAGTACTTC
TRBJ2-7 NA NA TRBV15 CATSLQGEQYF TGTGCCACCAGCCTCCAGGGCGAGCAGTACTTC
TRBJ1-1 NA NA TRBV29-1 CSDGLGNTEAFF TGCAGCGACGGGTTGGGGAACACTGAAGCTTTCTTT
TRBJ1-6 NA NA TRBV4-1 CASSQKDSHNSPLHF TGCGCCAGCAGCCAAAAGGACAGCCATAATTCACCCCTCCACTTT
TRBJ1-1 once NA TRBV4-1 CASSQDPWRNTEAFF TGCGCCAGCAGCCAAGATCCTTGGCGGAACACTGAAGCTTTCTTT
TRBJ1-2 NA TRBD1 TRBV5-4 CASSLAGQGAPSYGYTF TGTGCCAGCAGCTTGGCCGGACAGGGGGCGCCGAGCTATGGCTACACCTTC
TRBJ1-1 few NA TRBV27 CASSLSEGNTEAFF TGTGCCAGCAGTTTATCTGAGGGAAACACTGAAGCTTTCTTT
TRBJ2-1 NA NA TRBV28 CASTPTGGNVYNEQFF TGTGCCAGCACCCCAACCGGCGGGAACGTCTACAATGAGCAGTTCTTC
TRBJ1-1 NA NA TRBV7-3 CASSLGFGVNTEAFF TGTGCCAGCAGCTTAGGGTTTGGAGTGAACACTGAAGCTTTCTTT
TRBJ2-1 NA NA TRBV28 CASSPRTYYNEQFF TGTGCCAGCAGTCCTAGGACTTATTACAATGAGCAGTTCTTC
TRBJ2-3 NA NA TRBV21-1 CASPDAVAGYF TGTGCCAGCCCCGATGCAGTTGCTGGGTATTTT
TRBJ2-7 NA NA TRBV13 CASSPAPSYEQYF TGTGCCAGCAGCCCCGCCCCCTCCTACGAGCAGTACTTC
TRBJ1-1 NA TRBD1 TRBV10-3 CAISETGTGNTEAFF TGTGCCATCAGTGAGACCGGGACAGGGAACACTGAAGCTTTCTTT
TRBJ1-4 NA NA TRBV15 CATSLSQAEKLFF TGTGCCACCAGCTTAAGTCAGGCCGAAAAACTGTTTTTT
TRBJ1-3 NA NA TRBV9 CASSGIPLSGNTIYF TGTGCCAGCAGCGGGATCCCTCTATCTGGAAACACCATATATTTT
TRBJ2-5 NA TRBD2 TRBV15 CATRASWILAGDETQYF TGTGCCACCAGAGCTTCATGGATACTAGCGGGAGACGAGACCCAGTACTTC
TRBJ1-1 NA NA TRBV6-5 CASSYSSGWGTEAFF TGTGCCAGCAGTTACTCGTCTGGGTGGGGCACTGAAGCTTTCTTT
TRBJ1-1 NA NA TRBV5-1 CASSLATRSTEAFF TGCGCCAGCAGCTTGGCGACGAGGAGCACTGAAGCTTTCTTT
TRBJ1-5 NA TRBD1 TRBV28 CASSLGDRGPWGNQPQHF TGTGCCAGCAGTTTAGGGGACAGGGGGCCATGGGGCAATCAGCCCCAGCATTTT
TRBJ1-3 NA NA TRBV4-1 CASSQVGDGNTIYF TGCGCCAGCAGCCAAGTAGGGGACGGAAACACCATATATTTT
TRBJ2-2 NA NA TRBV28 CASSLSVRTLTGELFF TGTGCCAGCAGTTTATCGGTGCGCACCCTTACCGGGGAGCTGTTTTTT
TRBJ1-1 NA NA TRBV4-2 CASSDLPGSTEAFF TGTGCCAGCAGCGACCTACCGGGGAGCACTGAAGCTTTCTTT
TRBJ1-2 NA NA TRBV7-9 CASSSAHREVYGYTF TGTGCCAGCAGCTCCGCACACAGGGAGGTCTATGGCTACACCTTC
TRBJ1-5 NA TRBD1 TRBV28 CASSFGTGNQPQHF TGTGCCAGCAGTTTCGGGACAGGGAATCAGCCCCAGCATTTT